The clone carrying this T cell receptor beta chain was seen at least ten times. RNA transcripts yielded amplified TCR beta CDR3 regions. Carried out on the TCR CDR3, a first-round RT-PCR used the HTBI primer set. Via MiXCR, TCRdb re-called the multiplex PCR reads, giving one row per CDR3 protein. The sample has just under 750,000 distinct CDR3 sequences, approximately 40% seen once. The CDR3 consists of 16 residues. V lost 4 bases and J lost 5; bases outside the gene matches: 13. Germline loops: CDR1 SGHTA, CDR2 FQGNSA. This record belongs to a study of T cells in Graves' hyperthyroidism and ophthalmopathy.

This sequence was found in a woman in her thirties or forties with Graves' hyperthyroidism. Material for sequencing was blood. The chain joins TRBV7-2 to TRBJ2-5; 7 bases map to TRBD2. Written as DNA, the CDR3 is TGTGCCAGCAGCTCCTCACTAGCTTGGGGGGGGGAGACCCAGTACTTC. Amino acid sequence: CASSSSLAWGGETQYF.